Each of the 31 T cell receptor beta chains below was sequenced from the same sample in a study of chemoradiotherapy in HPV16-positive cancers. Clones were read by immunoSEQ multiplex PCR, and TCRdb kept only the in-frame ones, dropping some. The sample records fewer than 2,500 clones, about 90% being singletons. The material sequenced was tumor tissue, taken from a patient who underwent chemoradiotherapy. These receptors were obtained from a human donor with HPV-associated anogenital cancer.

This chain links TRBV9 with TRBJ2-1; TRBD2 matches 12 bases. Germline lookup yields CDR1 SGDLS and CDR2 YYNGEE. This CDR3 region has 15 residues. Germline trimming cut 6 bases from V and 8 bases from J; bases unmatched to any gene: 9. The DNA of the CDR3 is TGTGCCAGCACCCAACTAGCGGGGGGAGGGGATGAGCAGTTCTTC. Protein: CASTQLAGGGDEQFF.

V and J are TRBV4-3 and TRBJ2-1; D perhaps matches TRBD1 (6 bases). This CDR3 comprises 13 residues. Germline lookup yields CDR1 LGHNA and CDR2 YSLEER. V lost 3 bases and J lost 7, with 10 bases in between. CDR3 nucleotides: TGCGCCAGCAGCCAGTTACAGGGAAATGAGCAGTTCTTC. Amino acid sequence: CASSQLQGNEQFF.

A few counts support this clone. The V call is TRBV6-6, the J call TRBJ1-1; D unclear. The CDR3 spans 14 residues. V dropped 4 bases and J dropped 1 base, with 10 bases sitting between them. CDR1 is MNHNY and CDR2 is SVGAGI in the germline V gene (reference sequence). DNA for the CDR3: TGTGCCAGCAGTTTTCCCAACGAGAACACTGAAGCTTTCTTT. Its translation is CASSFPNENTEAFF.

The chain joins TRBV28 to TRBJ2-7; tentatively, D is TRBD2 (7 bases). The germline V gene has CDR1 MDHEN and CDR2 SYDVKM. The V end lost 3 bases, the J end lost 7 bases, and 19 bases lay between the germline ends. This CDR3 region has 15 residues. The CDR3 DNA follows: TGTGCCAGCAGTTTGCGGGGTGCGGGGGCTTGGGAGCAGTACTTC. Translation gives CASSLRGAGAWEQYF.

This sequence joins TRBV7-3 and TRBJ2-2, with D possibly called TRBD1 or TRBD2 (5 bases each). The CDR3 contains 16 residues. Germline V gene lookup returns CDR1 SGHTA and CDR2 FQGTGA. Deletions cut 1 base from V and 4 bases from J, with 13 bases between. As DNA, the CDR3 is TGTGCCAGCAGCTTAAATGGGGGAAGCGGCACCGGGGAGCTGTTTTTT. The encoded protein is CASSLNGGSGTGELFF. Combining the CDR3 with reference TRBV7-3 and TRBJ2-2 gives the whole variable domain GAGVSQTPSNKVTEKGKYVELRCDPISGHTALYWYRQSLGQGPEFLIYFQGTGAADDSGLPNDRFFAVRPEGSVSTLKIQRTERGDSAVYLCASSLNGGSGTGELFFGEGSRLTVL.

The rearrangement links TRBV25-1 to TRBJ2-2; TRBD2 is a possible D gene (6 bases). Germline-derived CDR1 and CDR2 are MGHDK and SYGVNS. The CDR3 has 16 amino acids. V was shortened by 5 bases and J by 1 base, with 14 bases between the two germline ends. CDR3 in DNA: TGTGCCAGCAGTCCCCGGGGGAGGAGGAACACCGGGGAGCTGTTTTTT. It is translated as CASSPRGRRNTGELFF.

The genes are TRBV7-9 and TRBJ1-2; D may be TRBD1 (6 bases). The CDR3 consists of 13 residues. From germline, CDR1 is SEHNR and CDR2 FQNEAQ (reference sequence). Trimming removed 1 base from V and 6 bases from J, with 9 bases in between. For the CDR3, the DNA is TGTGCCAGCAGCTTAGACAGGGTCCATGGCTACACCTTC. Its translation: CASSLDRVHGYTF.

V usage is TRBV7-9 and J usage is TRBJ2-2; 11 positions match TRBD2. Germline values: CDR1 SEHNR, CDR2 FQNEAQ (reference sequence). The CDR3 covers 15 residues. After removal of 10 bases from V and 4 bases from J, the junction contained 8 bases not matched to a gene. The CDR3 spells CAIRTSGGSTGELFF. The CDR3 bases are TGTGCCATTCGAACTAGCGGGGGCTCCACCGGGGAGCTGTTTTTT.

The chain uses TRBV7-6 and TRBJ2-1; D is unresolved. Trimming shortened V by 5 bases and J by 2 bases, and 19 bases separated the two germline ends. In germline, CDR1 is SGHVS, CDR2 FNYEAQ. CDR3 size: 17 residues. This CDR3 is CASSPTPGGLAYNEQFF. Written as DNA, the CDR3 is TGTGCCAGCAGCCCCACCCCGGGTGGGCTCGCCTACAATGAGCAGTTCTTC.

The V and J genes are TRBV9 and TRBJ1-6; TRBD1 might be the D (5 bases). V dropped 4 bases and J dropped 10 bases, with 15 bases sitting between them. The CDR3 spans 14 residues. Germline V gene data show CDR1 as SGDLS and CDR2 as YYNGEE. CDR3 region: CASSPSGGGSPLHF. The DNA of the CDR3 is TGTGCCAGCAGCCCCTCCGGGGGTGGGTCACCCCTCCACTTT. The whole variable domain, remainder taken from reference TRBV9 and TRBJ1-6, is DSGVTQTPKHLITATGQRVTLRCSPRSGDLSVYWYQQSLDQGLQFLIQYYNGEERAKGNILERFSAQQFPDLHSELNLSSLELGDSALYFCASSPSGGGSPLHFGNGTRLTVT.

The chain has TRBV10-3 and TRBJ1-1; D is perhaps TRBD1 (5 bases). The CDR3 runs to 13 residues. Germline CDR1 and CDR2: ENHRY and SYGVKD. V dropped 1 base and J dropped 10 bases, with 13 bases sitting between them. The CDR3 reads CAISEFEGSGAFF. The CDR3 region has the DNA TGTGCCATCAGTGAGTTCGAGGGGTCTGGAGCTTTCTTT.

The chain is built from TRBV7-8 and TRBJ1-1; D is perhaps TRBD1 (6 bases). V shed 6 bases and J shed 0 bases, with 11 bases lying between them. Germline assignment: CDR1 SGHVS and CDR2 FQNEAQ. CDR3 length: 14 residues. CDR3: CASSSGTLNTEAFF. The CDR3 DNA reads TGTGCCAGCAGTTCCGGGACACTGAACACTGAAGCTTTCTTT.

This clone has a single count. This chain uses TRBV9 with TRBJ2-7, with 12 bases aligning to TRBD2. The CDR3 is 14 residues long. The ends lost 4 bases at V and 6 bases at J; junction bases unmatched: 5. Germline CDR1 reads SGDLS; CDR2 reads YYNGEE. The CDR3 DNA reads TGTGCCAGCAGCCCTAGCGGGGGGGCGGGCGAGCAGTACTTC. It translates to CASSPSGGAGEQYF.

The gene calls are TRBV9 and TRBJ1-1; 11 nucleotides match TRBD1. The germline CDR1 and CDR2 sequences are SGDLS and YYNGEE. With V trimmed by 3 bases and J by 1 base, 17 bases remained unmatched. CDR3 length: 20 residues. The CDR3 loop is CASSAVEAGTGGFENTEAFF. The CDR3 region has the DNA TGTGCCAGCAGCGCCGTCGAGGCCGGGACAGGGGGTTTTGAGAACACTGAAGCTTTCTTT.

The chain carries TRBV10-2 and TRBJ1-1; 7 bases align to TRBD1. The CDR3 is made up of 14 amino acids. Per the germline V gene, CDR1 is WSHSY and CDR2 is SAAADI. The V and J ends lost 6 bases and 4 bases, in that order; junction bases with no gene match: 8. The CDR3 coding sequence is TGCGCCAGCAGGACAGGGAGAGGGGGCACTGAAGCTTTCTTT. This gives the protein CASRTGRGGTEAFF.

The chain uses TRBV6-5 and TRBJ2-6; D not certain. Germline loops: CDR1 MNHEY, CDR2 SVGAGI. The length of the CDR3 is 14 residues. The germline V and J ends were trimmed by 0 bases and 4 bases, with 4 bases remaining between them. The CDR3 coding sequence is TGTGCCAGCAGTTACTCGATAGGGGCCAACGTCCTGACTTTC. Its protein product is CASSYSIGANVLTF.

This clone was detected only once. The chain has TRBV2 and TRBJ1-1; D not certain. This CDR3 comprises 12 residues. Germline values: CDR1 SNHLY, CDR2 FYNNEI. V lost 8 bases and J lost 5, with 12 bases in between. The chain's CDR3 is CASGVRVTEAFF. The CDR3 region has the DNA TGTGCCAGCGGGGTAAGAGTGACTGAAGCTTTCTTT.

The J gene is TRBJ1-3, the V gene TRBV16; TRBD1 is a possible D gene (5 bases). V was shortened by 5 bases and J by 0 bases, with 17 bases between the two germline ends. CDR3 length: 17 amino acids. Germline lookup yields CDR1 KGHSY and CDR2 FQNENV. CDR3 sequence (DNA): TGTGCCAGCAGCAAAGAAGACAGAGTCCTCTCTGGAAACACCATATATTTT. As protein: CASSKEDRVLSGNTIYF.

The chain uses TRBV6-5 and TRBJ2-3; 11 positions match TRBD2. The CDR3 spans 16 residues. Trimming at V came to 0 bases and at J to 6 bases, leaving 5 bases not matched to a gene. CDR1 and CDR2 (germline): MNHEY, SVGAGI. The CDR3 reads CASSYSSGGAGDTQYF. CDR3 in DNA: TGTGCCAGCAGTTACTCTAGCGGGGGGGCCGGCGATACGCAGTATTTT.

The chain employs TRBV18 and TRBJ1-1, with D hard to call. The CDR3 consists of 15 residues. The V end lost 6 bases, the J end lost 10 bases, and 24 bases lay between the germline ends. Per the germline V gene, CDR1 is KGHSH and CDR2 is LQKENI. DNA of the CDR3: TGTGCCAGCTCCCCTATGGACCCCCCAAGGGAAGGAGCTTTCTTT. Amino acids: CASSPMDPPREGAFF. The variable domain in full, completed from reference TRBV18 and TRBJ1-1, reads NAGVMQNPRHLVRRRGQEARLRCSPMKGHSHVYWYRQLPEEGLKFMVYLQKENIIDESGMPKERFSAEFPKEGPSILRIQQVVRGDSAAYFCASSPMDPPREGAFFGQGTRLTVV.

This clone was observed a handful of times. The V and J genes are TRBV18 and TRBJ2-7; perhaps TRBD1 as D (6 bases). V lost 0 bases and J lost 7, with 19 bases in between. The CDR3 consists of 16 residues. Per the germline V gene, CDR1 is KGHSH and CDR2 is LQKENI. CDR3 loop: CASSPPYPRDTVEQYF. The CDR3 region has the DNA TGTGCCAGCTCACCACCCTATCCGAGGGACACCGTGGAGCAGTACTTC.

The chain uses TRBV30 and TRBJ1-3, with no clear D. The V gene's germline CDR1 is GTSNPN and CDR2 SVGIG (reference sequence). The V end lost 3 bases, the J end lost 2 bases, and 8 bases lay between the germline ends. The CDR3 sequence is 13 residues long. The CDR3 nucleotides read TGTGCCTGGAGGCAACTTGCTGGAAACACCATATATTTT. It encodes CAWRQLAGNTIYF.

The rearrangement links TRBV4-2 to TRBJ2-7; 10 bases match TRBD1. This CDR3 is built from 17 residues. The germline V gene encodes CDR1 LGHNA and CDR2 YNFKEQ. The trim removed 3 bases at V and 0 bases at J, leaving 8 bases unmatched. The CDR3 DNA sequence: TGTGCCAGCAGCCAGGCGACGGGACAGGGGATCTCCTACGAGCAGTACTTC. It codes for CASSQATGQGISYEQYF.

This clone was seen a few times. J is TRBJ1-2 and V is TRBV5-4, with TRBD1 identical over 12 bases. CDR3 size: 16 residues. Looked up from germline, CDR1 is SGHNT and CDR2 is YYREEE (reference sequence). With 1 base clipped from V and 2 bases from J, the junction kept 3 bases outside the gene matches. CDR3 sequence (DNA): TGTGCCAGCAGCTTGCCGGGACAGGGGGCCAACTATGGCTACACCTTC. Its translation: CASSLPGQGANYGYTF.

The chain links TRBV21-1 to TRBJ1-3; TRBD1 was called by the table and not checked on the DNA. TRBV21-1 is a pseudogene locus. This CDR3 region has 15 residues. CDR3 sequence (DNA): TGTGCCAGCAGCAAATTCCAGGTTCAAGGAAACACCATATATTTT. It specifies CASSKFQVQGNTIYF.

This clone has a handful of counts. The chain couples TRBV7-8 to TRBJ2-7, with D unclear. Germline V gives CDR1 SGHVS, CDR2 FQNEAQ. The CDR3 sequence is 17 residues long. The germline V and J ends were trimmed by 5 bases and 7 bases, with 27 bases remaining between them. CDR3 in DNA: TGTGCCAGCAGCCCAACATCGGCAGGCGCCTACACGGGTGAGCAGTACTTC. This encodes CASSPTSAGAYTGEQYF.

The chain is built from TRBV9 and TRBJ2-3; D may be TRBD2 (5 bases). V was trimmed by 1 base and J by 2 bases, leaving 8 bases between them. Per germline, CDR1 SGDLS and CDR2 YYNGEE. This CDR3 is 14 amino acids long. CDR3 nucleotide sequence: TGTGCCAGCAGCGTAATAGCGATCACAGATACGCAGTATTTT. This codes for CASSVIAITDTQYF. Combining the CDR3 with reference TRBV9 and TRBJ2-3 gives the whole variable domain DSGVTQTPKHLITATGQRVTLRCSPRSGDLSVYWYQQSLDQGLQFLIQYYNGEERAKGNILERFSAQQFPDLHSELNLSSLELGDSALYFCASSVIAITDTQYFGPGTRLTVL.

This chain connects TRBV9 to TRBJ2-1; a possible D gene is TRBD2 (5 bases). V lost 8 bases to trimming and J lost 5 bases, with 11 bases between them. CDR3 length: 12 amino acids. Germline values: CDR1 SGDLS, CDR2 YYNGEE. CDR3 in DNA: TGTGCCAGGGTACTAGTACACAATGAGCAGTTCTTC. Protein product: CARVLVHNEQFF.

On this clone itself: A read error may account for a junction end that differs from germline. This sequence joins TRBV7-7 and TRBJ2-5; TRBD1 matches at 9 bases. The CDR3 has 15 amino acids. The germline V gene has CDR1 SSHAT and CDR2 FNYEAQ (reference sequence). CDR3 nucleotide sequence: TGTGCTAGCAGCGAAACAGGGGGCTACCAAGAGACCCAGTACTTC. It codes for CASSETGGYQETQYF. The full variable domain, with the rest looked up from reference TRBV7-7 and TRBJ2-5, is GAGVSQSPRYKVTKRGQDVTLRCDPISSHATLYWYQQALGQGPEFLTYFNYEAQPDKSGLPSDRFSAERPEGSISTLTIQRTEQRDSAMYRCASSETGGYQETQYFGPGTRLLVL.

The chain is built from TRBV15 and TRBJ2-2; TRBD2 matches 8 bases. Germline V gene lookup returns CDR1 LNHNV and CDR2 YYDKDF (reference sequence). Trimming took 5 bases from V and 8 from J; bases not matched to a gene: 7. This CDR3 region has 14 residues. The CDR3 reads CATSVRGGKGELFF. CDR3 DNA sequence: TGTGCCACCAGCGTCCGGGGGGGCAAAGGGGAGCTGTTTTTT.

The chain is built from TRBV10-3 and TRBJ2-1, with TRBD2 identical over 9 bases. Germline V gene data show CDR1 as ENHRY and CDR2 as SYGVKD. The CDR3 runs 16 residues. Trimming cost V 2 bases and J 3 bases; bases outside gene matches: 5. The CDR3 sequence: CAISEPLAGDYNEQFF. CDR3 nucleotide sequence: TGTGCCATCAGTGAGCCCTTAGCGGGGGACTACAATGAGCAGTTCTTC.